This section outlines one T cell receptor (beta chain) sequence together with its context. The antigen is not known. Profiled with immunoSEQ multiplex PCR; TCRdb holds only in-frame clones, not every one. The table records some 110,000 clones, about 92% of them present only once. This sample is part of a study of graft-versus-host responses after intestinal transplantation. The germline CDR1 and CDR2 sequences are SNHLY and FYNNEI. The CDR3 totals 15 residues. V shed 3 bases and J shed 2 bases, with 12 bases lying between them. The receptor's source is a human donor who was the organ donor for an intestinal transplant. This rearrangement joins TRBV2 to TRBJ2-3; possibly TRBD1 or TRBD2 for D (5 bases each). The sample was unstimulated CD8+ T cells sorted from spleen or lymph node cells, taken before transplant. As DNA, the CDR3 is TGTGCCAGCAGTGATAACTGGGGGACCACAGATACGCAGTATTTT. This encodes CASSDNWGTTDTQYF.